These T cell receptor beta chains were read from a single sample in a study of blood T cell repertoires in COVID-19. Here immunoSEQ multiplex PCR was the method, and the copy in TCRdb shows in-frame clones only, minus some. Among 200,000 to 300,000 clones listed, approximately 83% were seen once. The material sequenced was PBMCs or T cells enriched from blood (not recorded which). The source is a woman aged 40 to 50 with acute COVID-19. Each CDR3 is given with its conserved first and last residue. The order of the fields is J gene, V gene, CDR3 protein.

TRBJ2-2	TRBV11-3	CASRKPGQNTGELFF
TRBJ2-1	TRBV4-1	CASRPNPGLPSYNEQFF
TRBJ2-2	TRBV6-1	CASSEARVNTGELFF
TRBJ2-7	TRBV11-3	CASSGGVSGSSYEQYF
TRBJ2-7	TRBV6-5	CASRLAGERYEQYF
TRBJ2-7	TRBV5-6	CASSQGLAYYEQYF
TRBJ1-1	TRBV2	CASSPAKDRVGTEAFF
TRBJ1-5	TRBV3-1/TRBV3-2	CASSQTLETGGNQPQHF
TRBJ2-5	TRBV11-3	CASSLVMETQYF
TRBJ1-3	TRBV5-5	CASSLGQASSGNTIYF
TRBJ2-5	TRBV11-3	CASSHPRDRQETQYF
TRBJ1-5	TRBV19	CASSKAQVSQPQHF
TRBJ2-7	TRBV3-1/TRBV3-2	CASSRDSGISYEQYF
TRBJ2-4	TRBV7-2	CASSLGATKNIQYF
TRBJ1-4	TRBV7-9	CASSLGGQGPFF
TRBJ2-1	TRBV5-1	CASSRETSGALDEQFF
TRBJ2-1	TRBV5-1	CASSSAGESFEQFF
TRBJ1-2	TRBV3-1/TRBV3-2	CASSQEPLTGIHYTF
TRBJ1-3	TRBV19	CASSIGGGSGNTIYF
TRBJ1-1	TRBV29-1	CSVRDRGQDTEAFF
TRBJ2-4	TRBV27	CASSPRVGSGRDLAKNIQYF
TRBJ2-1	TRBV7-8	CASSLAIRELSNEQFF
TRBJ1-1	TRBV10-1	CASSDVGGTEAFF
TRBJ1-5	TRBV24-1	CATSRQLGQPQHF
TRBJ2-1	TRBV6-5	CASSPGGNNEQFF
TRBJ1-2	TRBV7-2	CASSLDSQGAAYGYTF
TRBJ1-2	TRBV19	CASSIKGEYNYGYTF
TRBJ2-7	TRBV6-5	CASSYSGSSGYEQYF
TRBJ1-2	TRBV24-1	CATSDWGDRIYNYGYTF
TRBJ2-7	TRBV11-2	CASSWPGGQGLAIYEQYF
TRBJ1-1	TRBV27	CASSARQGLYTEAFF
TRBJ2-1	TRBV30	CAWSMSSGSGEQFF
TRBJ2-1	TRBV11-1	CASSFPTNNEQFF
TRBJ1-1	TRBV5-4	CASSLALGTLNTEAFF
TRBJ2-1	TRBV19	CASSPKRQGSYNEQFF
TRBJ1-2	TRBV27	CASSMTGSAGYGYTF
TRBJ2-2	TRBV7-2	CASRITGTAPTGELFF
TRBJ1-2	TRBV19	CASSIQGWGYGYTF
TRBJ2-7	TRBV5-6	CASRGGRVRGEQYF